These 18 T cell receptor beta chains were sequenced from one sample in a study of blood T cell repertoires in COVID-19. The table came from immunoSEQ multiplex PCR; TCRdb's copy has only in-frame clones and leaves some out. The sample lists roughly 200,000 clones, around 94% seen once, with roughly 0.76% in the top ten. Sequencing input: peripheral blood. The receptors were sampled from a man aged 25 to 40 with COVID-19, enrolled during active disease.

DNA of the CDR3: TGTGCCAGCAGCTTGGAGGGACAGGGCAGTAGTGAGCAGTACTTC. Amino acids: CASSLEGQGSSEQYF. The chain couples TRBV5-6 to TRBJ2-7; 9 bases align to TRBD1. The germline V gene encodes CDR1 SGHDT and CDR2 YYEEEE. The length of the CDR3 is 15 residues. With 0 bases clipped from V and 7 bases from J, the junction kept 8 bases outside the gene matches.

This chain connects TRBV5-4 to TRBJ2-7; 9 nucleotides agree with TRBD2. CDR3 length: 15 residues. The germline V gene has CDR1 SGHNT and CDR2 YYREEE (reference sequence). V lost 0 bases and J lost 3; bases outside the gene matches: 4. This chain's CDR3 is CASSLGSGGYYEQYF. CDR3 nucleotides: TGTGCCAGCAGCTTGGGTAGCGGGGGATACTACGAGCAGTACTTC.

The chain recombines TRBV2 with TRBJ1-5; 10 nucleotides match TRBD1. This CDR3 contains 15 residues. In germline, CDR1 is SNHLY, CDR2 FYNNEI. Losses at the gene ends were 3 bases for V and 6 bases for J; bases not matched to a gene: 5. The CDR3 bases are TGTGCCAGCAGTGAGACAGGGGGCACAGGTCAGCCCCAGCATTTT. Amino acids: CASSETGGTGQPQHF.

With respect to this clone: Other DNA sequences in the same sample also yield this CDR3. CDR3 in amino acids: CASSGQGANYGYTF. CDR3 bases: TGTGCCAGCAGTGGGCAGGGGGCTAACTATGGCTACACCTTC. This chain links TRBV2 with TRBJ1-2; 7 bases line up with TRBD1. The CDR3 is 14 amino acids. Germline trimming cut 4 bases from V and 0 bases from J; bases unmatched to any gene: 2. The V gene's germline CDR1 is SNHLY and CDR2 FYNNEI.

This clone was recorded a few times. The V gene is TRBV9, the J gene TRBJ2-7, with a tentative D call TRBD2 (5 bases). Germline CDR1 reads SGDLS; CDR2 reads YYNGEE. The CDR3 sequence is 14 residues long. V was trimmed by 0 bases and J by 5 bases, leaving 12 bases between them. Here the CDR3 DNA reads TGTGCCAGCAGCGTAGCCAGCCTAGCCAACGAGCAGTACTTC. Translation: CASSVASLANEQYF.

The J gene is TRBJ2-1, the V gene TRBV6-6; D perhaps matches TRBD1 (6 bases). This CDR3 spans 15 amino acids. Germline V lookup: CDR1 MNHNY, CDR2 SVGAGI (reference sequence). Between the trimmed V and J ends, which lost 6 bases and 0 bases, there was a span of 12 bases. The CDR3 DNA is TGTGCCAGCAGGCTAGGGGGAAGCTCCTACAATGAGCAGTTCTTC. Encoded protein: CASRLGGSSYNEQFF.

The chain is built from TRBV11-2 and TRBJ1-4; the match to TRBD1 covers 9 bases. The junction had 8 bases not matched to a gene; V was cut back by 5 bases and J by 7 bases. Germline CDR1 and CDR2: SGHAT and FQNNGV. The CDR3 length is 15 residues. CDR3 nucleotide sequence: TGTGCCAGCAGCCAGGGGACAGGGAGGATTGAAAAACTGTTTTTT. It codes for CASSQGTGRIEKLFF. Full variable domain (outside the CDR3, taken from reference TRBV11-2 and TRBJ1-4): EAGVAQSPRYKIIEKRQSVAFWCNPISGHATLYWYQQILGQGPKLLIQFQNNGVVDDSQLPKDRFSAERLKGVDSTLKIQPAKLEDSAVYLCASSQGTGRIEKLFFGSGTQLSVL.

The rearrangement uses TRBV7-9 and TRBJ1-1; TRBD1 is a possible D gene (5 bases). CDR1 and CDR2 from the germline V gene are SEHNR and FQNEAQ (reference sequence). Trimming removed 1 base from V and 4 bases from J, with 16 bases in between. The CDR3 totals 16 residues. CDR3 coding DNA: TGTGCCAGCAGCTTAGGGGGGGAAGGCTGGATCACTGAAGCTTTCTTT. This translates into CASSLGGEGWITEAFF.

The chain links TRBV30 to TRBJ2-1; the D gene is possibly TRBD2 (6 bases). There are 12 residues in the CDR3. Germline CDR1 GTSNPN, CDR2 SVGIG (reference sequence). Between the trimmed V and J ends, which lost 5 bases and 8 bases, there was a span of 13 bases. CDR3 in DNA: TGTGCCTGGGGGAAAACGGGGGATGAGCAGTTCTTC. Translating it yields CAWGKTGDEQFF.

This chain uses TRBV6-5 with TRBJ1-1; 8 bases are shared with TRBD1. CDR3 length: 15 residues. V shed 2 bases and J 5 bases; nucleotides not matched to a gene: 7. CDR1 and CDR2 from the germline V gene are MNHEY and SVGAGI. CDR3 DNA: TGTGCCAGCAGTTACCTTGACAGGGGAGGTACTGAAGCTTTCTTT. Translated, it gives CASSYLDRGGTEAFF.

For the CDR3, the DNA is TGTGCCAGCAGTTTAGGGGGACAGGGGGGGAAAGAGCAGTACTTC. It encodes CASSLGGQGGKEQYF. The chain combines TRBV6-2 or TRBV6-3 with TRBJ2-7, with 11 bases identical to TRBD1. V trimming: 4 bases; J trimming: 7 bases; junction bases outside the gene matches: 9. CDR3 length: 15 amino acids. Germline lookup yields CDR1 MNHEY and CDR2 SVGEGT.

This clone was seen a handful of times. V gene TRBV3-1 (or the pseudogene TRBV3-2) combines with J gene TRBJ2-5; 15 bases fit TRBD2. This CDR3 is built from 16 residues. Germline CDR1 LGHDT, CDR2 YNNKEL (reference sequence). Trimming cost V 5 bases and J 4 bases; bases outside gene matches: 5. The CDR3 bases are TGTGCCAGCAGCTCTCGGACTAGCGGGGGGGCAGAGACCCAGTACTTC. It is translated as CASSSRTSGGAETQYF.

The rearrangement joins TRBV11-2 to TRBJ1-2, with 10 positions matching TRBD1. There are 16 residues in the CDR3. Looked up from germline, CDR1 is SGHAT and CDR2 is FQNNGV. The V and J ends lost 1 base and 5 bases, in that order; junction bases with no gene match: 7. For the CDR3, the DNA is TGTGCCAGCAGCTTAGCACTCCGGGACAGGGGTTATGGCTACACCTTC. Amino acid sequence: CASSLALRDRGYGYTF.

The chain carries TRBV2 and TRBJ1-1; TRBD1 might be the D (5 bases). V was cut by 6 bases and J by 0 bases, with 8 bases left in between. Germline V lookup: CDR1 SNHLY, CDR2 FYNNEI. CDR3 length equals 13 residues. CDR3 coding DNA: TGTGCCAGCAGGACAGACATGAACACTGAAGCTTTCTTT. This codes for CASRTDMNTEAFF.

V and J are TRBV30 and TRBJ1-2, with 7 bases lining up with TRBD1. Germline loops: CDR1 GTSNPN, CDR2 SVGIG (reference sequence). J lost 4 bases, V lost 1 base, and 6 bases had no gene match. This CDR3 is built from 14 residues. CDR3 region: CAWSAPTGPYGYTF. The CDR3 DNA follows: TGTGCCTGGAGTGCCCCGACAGGGCCCTATGGCTACACCTTC.

The genes are TRBV7-9 and TRBJ2-1; TRBD2 might be the D (5 bases). Germline CDR1 and CDR2: SEHNR and FQNEAQ (reference sequence). With 7 bases removed from V and 1 base from J, the gap between germline ends came to 17 bases. This CDR3 has 16 residues. Here the CDR3 reads CASNVGDLWSYNEQFF. The DNA for the CDR3 is TGTGCCAGCAACGTCGGGGATCTCTGGTCCTACAATGAGCAGTTCTTC.

The chain has TRBV19 and TRBJ1-5; D is ambiguous. The CDR3 is 15 residues long. Germline V lookup: CDR1 LNHDA, CDR2 SQIVND (reference sequence). V lost 8 bases and J lost 9, with 23 bases in between. CDR3 amino acids: CASSISEGNGPPQHF. CDR3 bases: TGTGCCAGTTCTATCTCAGAGGGTAATGGGCCGCCCCAGCATTTT.

J is TRBJ2-2 and V is TRBV10-3, with 7 bases that match TRBD1. Germline CDR1 and CDR2: ENHRY and SYGVKD. J gave up 5 bases and V 11 bases, and 11 bases lay outside the gene matches. The CDR3 is made up of 14 amino acids. CDR3 DNA sequence: TGTGCCGGCAACAGGGGCGCCGGTACCGGGGAGCTGTTTTTT. Protein: CAGNRGAGTGELFF.